Given below is one T cell receptor beta chain in context. This entry comes from a study of blood T cell repertoires in COVID-19. Study in general: T cells, B-cell-depleted T cells, or PBMCs provided the cDNA or gDNA that served as material.

Generated by immunoSEQ multiplex PCR, the TCRdb table keeps only in-frame clones and is missing some. Found here are approximately 280,000 clones, 75% to 95% of them singletons; the top ten hold approximately 6.8%. The CDR3 totals 15 residues. The germline CDR1 and CDR2 sequences are SGHDT and YYEEEE. Trimming removed 0 bases from V and 1 base from J, with 10 bases in between. V gene TRBV5-6 combines with J gene TRBJ2-5; D is possibly TRBD2 (5 bases). The receptor was isolated from a woman aged 30 to 39 with COVID-19, enrolled during active disease. Source material: peripheral blood. The CDR3 nucleotides are TGTGCCAGCAGCTTGGCAACCCTAGCCCAAGAGACCCAGTACTTC. This translates into CASSLATLAQETQYF.